These 7 T cell receptor beta chains came from one sample sequenced in a study of OX40 agonist ivuxolimab in advanced cancers. The method was immunoSEQ multiplex PCR; TCRdb's version includes in-frame clones alone and lacks a portion of them. Among 50,000 to 75,000 clones listed, 70% to 90% were seen once. The source material was CD4+ or CD8+ T cells sorted from blood, sampled in a trial of the OX40 agonist ivuxolimab. The receptors were sampled from an adult with an advanced solid tumor such as melanoma, head and neck, liver or kidney cancer.

This rearrangement joins TRBV7-2 to TRBJ2-5; D gene uncertain. The germline V and J ends were trimmed by 5 bases and 6 bases, with 10 bases remaining between them. Germline V lookup: CDR1 SGHTA, CDR2 FQGNSA. This CDR3 is built from 12 residues. CDR3 sequence: CASSLLEKTQYF. In DNA form, the CDR3 reads TGTGCCAGCAGCCTTCTGGAGAAGACCCAGTACTTC.

The V and J genes are TRBV2 and TRBJ2-7; TRBD1 matches 8 bases. The germline CDR1 and CDR2 sequences are SNHLY and FYNNEI. CDR3 size: 14 residues. The J segment lost 6 bases and the V segment lost 7 bases, leaving 11 bases of the junction unmatched. The CDR3 region is CASMVDGGTGEQYF. In DNA, the CDR3 is TGTGCCAGCATGGTGGATGGGGGGACAGGCGAGCAGTACTTC.

This sequence joins TRBV7-2 and TRBJ1-1; possibly TRBD1 for D (6 bases). The CDR3 has 15 residues. Trimming stripped 5 bases from V and 3 bases from J, with 16 bases between. CDR1 is SGHTA and CDR2 is FQGNSA in the germline V gene. The DNA for the CDR3 is TGTGCCAGCAGCCCCGTGGGGGGGCTCGACACTGAAGCTTTCTTT. It specifies CASSPVGGLDTEAFF.

V gene TRBV28 combines with J gene TRBJ1-2, with a possible D match to TRBD1 (6 bases). The ends were cut back, 2 bases at V and 2 bases at J, with 18 bases in the middle. There are 17 residues in the CDR3. The germline V gene encodes CDR1 MDHEN and CDR2 SYDVKM. The CDR3 spells CASSLAVGARRNYGYTF. In DNA form, the CDR3 reads TGTGCCAGCAGTTTAGCAGTGGGGGCAAGAAGAAACTATGGCTACACCTTC.

The gene calls are TRBV2 and TRBJ2-1; no definite D call. Germline loops: CDR1 SNHLY, CDR2 FYNNEI. Trimming left V 6 bases short and J 2 bases short, with 5 bases between. The CDR3 spans 12 residues. The CDR3 nucleotides are TGTGCCAGCAGGGGGACCTACAATGAGCAGTTCTTC. Translating gives CASRGTYNEQFF.

The chain joins TRBV2 to TRBJ1-4, with TRBD1 identical over 7 bases. Germline CDR1 and CDR2: SNHLY and FYNNEI. Germline trimming cut 6 bases from V and 2 bases from J; bases unmatched to any gene: 9. The CDR3 loop spans 16 amino acids. The CDR3 nucleotides read TGTGCCAGCAGGAACACCCCGACAGGGACTAATGAAAAACTGTTTTTT. This gives the protein CASRNTPTGTNEKLFF.

V is TRBV6-5 and J is TRBJ1-4; D is ambiguous. This CDR3 comprises 14 residues. Germline-derived CDR1 and CDR2 are MNHEY and SVGAGI. The V and J ends lost 0 bases and 5 bases respectively, with 7 bases between them. The CDR3 is CASSYSGENEKLFF. The CDR3 bases are TGTGCCAGCAGTTACTCCGGTGAGAATGAAAAACTGTTTTTT.